This T cell receptor beta chain was obtained from a study of tumor-infiltrating lymphocytes in localized non-small cell lung cancer. The method was immunoSEQ multiplex PCR; TCRdb's version includes in-frame clones alone and lacks a portion of them. The sample consists of over 5,500 clones, around 76% of them appearing once. V was clipped by 4 bases and J by 1 base, with 2 bases between them. The CDR3 is 13 amino acids. Germline values: CDR1 SGHTA, CDR2 FQGNSA. This receptor was obtained from a human donor with non-small cell lung cancer. The sequencing sample was made of lung tumor tissue. The genes are TRBV7-2 and TRBJ1-6; D is ambiguous. The CDR3 DNA sequence: TGTGCCAGCAGCTCTTCCTATAATTCACCCCTCCACTTT. It translates to CASSSSYNSPLHF.